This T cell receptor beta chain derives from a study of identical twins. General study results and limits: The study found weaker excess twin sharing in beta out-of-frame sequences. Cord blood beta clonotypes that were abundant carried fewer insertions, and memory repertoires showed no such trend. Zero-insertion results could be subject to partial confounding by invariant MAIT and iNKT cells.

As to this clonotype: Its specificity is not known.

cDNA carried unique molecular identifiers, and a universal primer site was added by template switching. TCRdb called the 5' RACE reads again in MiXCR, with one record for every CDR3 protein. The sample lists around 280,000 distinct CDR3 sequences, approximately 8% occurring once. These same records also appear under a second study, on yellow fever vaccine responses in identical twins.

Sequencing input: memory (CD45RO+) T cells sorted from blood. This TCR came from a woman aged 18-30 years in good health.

This chain's CDR3 is CSAWDRANSGNTIYF. For the CDR3, the DNA is TGCAGTGCTTGGGACAGGGCAAACTCTGGAAACACCATATATTTT. The gene calls are TRBV20-1 and TRBJ1-3; TRBD1 agrees at 9 bases. J lost 0 bases, V lost 5 bases, and 5 bases had no gene match. CDR3 length equals 15 residues. Looked up from germline, CDR1 is DFQATT and CDR2 is SNEGSKA (reference sequence).